The 24 T cell receptor beta chains presented below share a single source sample, sequenced in a study of blood T cell repertoires in COVID-19. Generated by immunoSEQ multiplex PCR, the TCRdb table keeps only in-frame clones and is missing some. The sample lists about 300,000 clones; under 90% were seen once. Specimen: PBMCs or T cells enriched from blood (not recorded which). The receptors here all came from a man between 60 and 75 years old who had recovered from COVID-19.

This chain connects TRBV5-8 to TRBJ2-7; D call uncertain. Germline V gene data show CDR1 as SGHTS and CDR2 as YDEGEE. The CDR3 is 14 amino acids. V lost 4 bases and J 0 bases, leaving 11 bases between the germline ends. CDR3 bases: TGTGCCAGCAGCCGGGTCTGGAGCTCCTACGAGCAGTACTTC. Amino acid sequence: CASSRVWSSYEQYF.

The rearrangement uses TRBV30 and TRBJ2-5; D may be TRBD2 (5 bases). The germline V gene has CDR1 GTSNPN and CDR2 SVGIG (reference sequence). The CDR3 covers 15 residues. Trimming stripped 5 bases from V and 1 base from J, with 17 bases between. Here the CDR3 reads CAWFRAGGIQETQYF. The CDR3 DNA follows: TGTGCCTGGTTCCGCGCGGGCGGAATCCAAGAGACCCAGTACTTC.

The chain carries TRBV23-1 and TRBJ1-6; TRBD1 matches 12 bases. TRBV23-1 falls under the ORF class, with uncertain function. With 4 bases clipped from V and 7 bases from J, the junction kept 11 bases outside the gene matches. The CDR3 is made up of 18 amino acids. CDR3 bases: TGCGCCAGCAGTCGCTTTCCCCGGGACAGGGGGCTCAATTCACCCCTCCACTTT. Amino acid sequence: CASSRFPRDRGLNSPLHF.

The genes are TRBV9 and TRBJ1-2, with 8 nucleotides matching TRBD1. The CDR3 has 14 residues. Germline assignment: CDR1 SGDLS and CDR2 YYNGEE. The V and J ends lost 0 bases and 2 bases, in that order; junction bases with no gene match: 0. CDR3 bases: TGTGCCAGCAGCGTAGGGGACAGGAACTATGGCTACACCTTC. Translated, it gives CASSVGDRNYGYTF.

The V call is TRBV21-1, the J call TRBJ2-7; TRBD2, the table's D call, was not compared with the DNA. TRBV21-1 is given as a pseudogene. This CDR3 is 14 amino acids long. CDR3 bases: TGTGCCAGCAGCCAGGAGGGTTCCGGGTACGAGCAGTACTTC. Translating it yields CASSQEGSGYEQYF.

The chain is built from TRBV7-9 and TRBJ2-7; 8 bases fit TRBD1. V trimming: 2 bases; J trimming: 3 bases; junction bases outside the gene matches: 6. The V gene's germline CDR1 is SEHNR and CDR2 FQNEAQ (reference sequence). The CDR3 spans 15 residues. In nucleotides, the CDR3 is TGTGCCAGCAGCTTAAGACAGGGGCCTCACTACGAGCAGTACTTC. It encodes CASSLRQGPHYEQYF. The full variable domain, rest sourced from reference TRBV7-9 and TRBJ2-7, is DTGVSQNPRHKITKRGQNVTFRCDPISEHNRLYWYRQTLGQGPEFLTYFQNEAQLEKSRLLSDRFSAERPKGSFSTLEIQRTEQGDSAMYLCASSLRQGPHYEQYFGPGTRLTVT.

J is TRBJ1-6 and V is TRBV28, with D maybe TRBD1 (5 bases). This CDR3 has 15 residues. The V end was cut by 8 bases, the J end by 7 bases, with 18 bases between. Germline V lookup: CDR1 MDHEN, CDR2 SYDVKM. CDR3 DNA: TGTGCCAGCCTTTTCAGCCGGGGGAGGAATTCACCCCTCCACTTT. Protein: CASLFSRGRNSPLHF.

V is TRBV5-1 and J is TRBJ1-5; 9 positions match TRBD1. V shed 2 bases and J 9 bases; nucleotides not matched to a gene: 6. CDR1 is SGHRS and CDR2 is YFSETQ in the germline V gene. The CDR3 spans 14 residues. The CDR3 nucleotides read TGCGCCAGCAGCTTAACAGGGGGCCAATGGCCCCAGCATTTT. It yields the protein CASSLTGGQWPQHF.

This clone was picked up a small number of times. The chain couples TRBV6-5 to TRBJ2-2, with 9 bases identical to TRBD2. Trimming cost V 6 bases and J 3 bases; bases outside gene matches: 5. The CDR3 has 15 amino acids. Germline values: CDR1 MNHEY, CDR2 SVGAGI. CDR3 in DNA: TGTGCCAGCAGGCCGACTAGCGGATACACCGGGGAGCTGTTTTTT. Amino acids: CASRPTSGYTGELFF.

This sequence joins TRBV2 and TRBJ1-1; 10 bases map to TRBD1. Germline V gene data show CDR1 as SNHLY and CDR2 as FYNNEI. The trim removed 6 bases at V and 0 bases at J, leaving 4 bases unmatched. The CDR3 is 15 residues long. This chain's CDR3 is CASRGTGVLNTEAFF. Written as DNA, the CDR3 is TGTGCCAGCAGAGGGACAGGGGTTTTGAACACTGAAGCTTTCTTT. Variable domain in full (rest from reference TRBV2 and TRBJ1-1): EPEVTQTPSHQVTQMGQEVILRCVPISNHLYFYWYRQILGQKVEFLVSFYNNEISEKSEIFDDQFSVERPDGSNFTLKIRSTKLEDSAMYFCASRGTGVLNTEAFFGQGTRLTVV.

The chain links TRBV6-5 to TRBJ2-5; 7 bases line up with TRBD2. The CDR3 spans 13 residues. V trimming: 5 bases; J trimming: 2 bases; junction bases outside the gene matches: 2. Germline assignment: CDR1 MNHEY and CDR2 SVGAGI. CDR3 nucleotides: TGTGCCAGCAGTAGCGGGATTCAAGAGACCCAGTACTTC. This encodes CASSSGIQETQYF.

The chain carries TRBV12-3 or TRBV12-4 and TRBJ2-3, with D possibly TRBD1 on 6 matching bases. Trimming removed 10 bases from V and 2 bases from J, with 10 bases in between. This CDR3 is 12 amino acids long. The CDR3 sequence: CATQGITDTQYF. The DNA of the CDR3 is TGTGCCACTCAGGGGATCACAGATACGCAGTATTTT.

V is TRBV28 and J is TRBJ2-3, with 9 bases identical to TRBD2. CDR3 length: 17 amino acids. Germline V gene lookup returns CDR1 MDHEN and CDR2 SYDVKM. J lost 5 bases, V lost 5 bases, and 14 bases had no gene match. CDR3 nucleotides: TGTGCCAGCAGTATGTCCCTGGCGGGAGGGCGGGGAGATACGCAGTATTTT. Protein: CASSMSLAGGRGDTQYF. The entire variable domain, with the rest obtained from reference TRBV28 and TRBJ2-3, is as follows: DVKVTQSSRYLVKRTGEKVFLECVQDMDHENMFWYRQDPGLGLRLIYFSYDVKMKEKGDIPEGYSVSREKKERFSLILESASTNQTSMYLCASSMSLAGGRGDTQYFGPGTRLTVL.

The genes are TRBV2 and TRBJ2-1, with TRBD1 matching 12 bases. With V trimmed by 8 bases and J by 2 bases, 4 bases remained unmatched. The V gene's germline CDR1 is SNHLY and CDR2 FYNNEI. The length of the CDR3 is 15 residues. The CDR3 region is CASAGTGGAYNEQFF. CDR3 bases: TGTGCCAGCGCCGGGACAGGGGGCGCCTACAATGAGCAGTTCTTC.

The CDR3 DNA is TGTGCCAGCAGCTGGACTAGCGGGACCTACGAGCAGTACTTC. Its protein product is CASSWTSGTYEQYF. This chain joins TRBV7-2 and TRBJ2-7; TRBD2 matches at 12 bases. Germline CDR1 and CDR2: SGHTA and FQGNSA. The V segment lost 4 bases and the J segment 2 bases; nucleotides outside the gene matches: 0. The CDR3 consists of 14 residues.

This sequence joins TRBV23-1 and TRBJ1-3; D possibly corresponds to TRBD1 (5 bases). TRBV23-1 is marked as an open reading frame, function uncertain. V lost 3 bases, J lost 2 bases, and 23 bases lay in between. The CDR3 has 19 residues. The CDR3 DNA follows: TGCGCCAGCAGTCAGCCGGGAACAAGGGGAGGAAAGGCTGGAAACACCATATATTTT. This encodes CASSQPGTRGGKAGNTIYF.

The gene calls are TRBV29-1 and TRBJ2-2; 10 nucleotides agree with TRBD2. The trim removed 4 bases at V and 7 bases at J, leaving 6 bases unmatched. In germline, CDR1 is SQVTM, CDR2 ANQGSEA. This CDR3 is 14 amino acids long. Here the CDR3 reads CSVAAGGFDGELFF. The CDR3, as DNA: TGCAGCGTTGCAGCGGGAGGGTTTGACGGGGAGCTGTTTTTT.

The chain uses TRBV5-4 and TRBJ2-1; 9 nucleotides line up with TRBD2. The length of the CDR3 is 17 residues. The germline V gene has CDR1 SGHNT and CDR2 YYREEE (reference sequence). With V trimmed by 0 bases and J by 8 bases, 12 bases remained unmatched. The CDR3 region is CASSLGITGTSLDEQFF. The CDR3 coding sequence is TGTGCCAGCAGCTTGGGTATTACCGGGACTAGCCTCGATGAGCAGTTCTTC.

The rearrangement uses TRBV3-1 (or the pseudogene TRBV3-2) and TRBJ1-5; no clear D. Trimming left V 0 bases short and J 6 bases short, with 6 bases between. Germline V gives CDR1 LGHDT, CDR2 YNNKEL (reference sequence). The CDR3 is 13 residues long. The CDR3 loop reads CASSQDTGQPQHF. As DNA, the CDR3 is TGTGCCAGCAGCCAAGATACGGGTCAGCCCCAGCATTTT.

V and J are TRBV14 and TRBJ2-7; TRBD2 aligns across 11 bases. This CDR3 comprises 16 residues. Germline CDR1 and CDR2: SGHDN and FVKESK. Trimming took 3 bases from V and 2 from J; bases not matched to a gene: 6. The CDR3 region has the DNA TGTGCCAGCAGCCAGTTCGGGACTAGCGGTACCTACGAGCAGTACTTC. Its protein product is CASSQFGTSGTYEQYF.

This chain joins TRBV10-3 and TRBJ2-1, with D possibly matching TRBD2 (5 bases). CDR1 is ENHRY, CDR2 SYGVKD, per germline. V lost 10 bases and J lost 10, with 26 bases in between. The CDR3 extends over 15 amino acids. Here the CDR3 reads CATGVSGLLLTEQFF. The CDR3 nucleotides read TGTGCCACCGGGGTCAGCGGCCTCCTCCTGACGGAGCAGTTCTTC.

The CDR3, as DNA: TGTGCCAGCACCCTCTGGGGGACAGGGTCGGGTCAGCCCCAGCATTTT. It specifies CASTLWGTGSGQPQHF. The V and J genes are TRBV28 and TRBJ1-5; 9 bases are a match to TRBD1. CDR1 is MDHEN, CDR2 SYDVKM, per germline. The J segment lost 6 bases and the V segment lost 7 bases, leaving 13 bases of the junction unmatched. This CDR3 region has 16 residues.

V is TRBV28 and J is TRBJ1-6, with D perhaps matching TRBD1 (5 bases). The germline gives CDR1 MDHEN, CDR2 SYDVKM. Trimming removed 2 bases at V and 9 bases at J, with 11 bases between. The length of the CDR3 is 14 residues. CDR3 DNA: TGTGCCAGCAGTTTAGGAGGGGCGGTTTCACCCCTCCACTTT. Its translation: CASSLGGAVSPLHF.

The V gene is TRBV29-1, the J gene TRBJ2-7; 10 nucleotides match TRBD1. CDR3 length: 14 residues. The germline V gene encodes CDR1 SQVTM and CDR2 ANQGSEA. Trimming removed 6 bases from V and 4 bases from J; junction bases left unmatched: 9. The CDR3 region is CSVLRDRGGYEQYF. The CDR3 DNA follows: TGCAGCGTCCTCCGGGACAGGGGAGGTTACGAGCAGTACTTC.